These 2 T cell receptor beta chains originate from one sample sequenced in a study of blood T cells in healthy people across ages. It was with a sample-barcoded 5' primer and a J-beta primer mix that a second PCR of roughly 7 to 11 cycles was run. TCRdb reprocessed the 5' RACE reads via MiXCR and lists one record per CDR3 protein. The profile shows 850,000 to 1,100,000 distinct CDR3 sequences, around two fifths of them singletons. Sequencing input: blood. These receptors came from a man aged 18 to 30 in good health.

This clonotype appeared a few times. The V gene is TRBV6-6, the J gene TRBJ1-2; D uncertain. This CDR3 is 12 amino acids long. Germline assignment: CDR1 MNHNY and CDR2 SVGAGI (reference sequence). The V gene lost 2 bases and the J gene lost 6 bases, with 7 bases spanning the gap. Written as DNA, the CDR3 is TGTGCCAGCAGTTACCCGTCCGATGGCTACACCTTC. It translates to CASSYPSDGYTF.

This clonotype turned up a few times. At one of its ends the junction is not consistent with the germline gene, which may arise from a read error. The CDR3 sequence is CASSPAGNTGELFF. For the CDR3, the DNA is TGTGCCAGCAGCCCTGCCGGGAACACCGGGGAGCTGTTTTTT. This chain uses TRBV5-1 with TRBJ2-2; D not certain. CDR1 and CDR2 (germline): SGHRS, YFSETQ. This CDR3 comprises 14 residues. The full variable domain, its missing parts supplied by reference TRBV5-1 and TRBJ2-2, is KAGVTQTPRYLIKTRGQQVTLSCSPISGHRSVSWYQQTPGQGLQFLFEYFSETQRNKGNFPGRFSGRQFSNSRSEMNVSTLELGDSALYLCASSPAGNTGELFFGEGSRLTVL.